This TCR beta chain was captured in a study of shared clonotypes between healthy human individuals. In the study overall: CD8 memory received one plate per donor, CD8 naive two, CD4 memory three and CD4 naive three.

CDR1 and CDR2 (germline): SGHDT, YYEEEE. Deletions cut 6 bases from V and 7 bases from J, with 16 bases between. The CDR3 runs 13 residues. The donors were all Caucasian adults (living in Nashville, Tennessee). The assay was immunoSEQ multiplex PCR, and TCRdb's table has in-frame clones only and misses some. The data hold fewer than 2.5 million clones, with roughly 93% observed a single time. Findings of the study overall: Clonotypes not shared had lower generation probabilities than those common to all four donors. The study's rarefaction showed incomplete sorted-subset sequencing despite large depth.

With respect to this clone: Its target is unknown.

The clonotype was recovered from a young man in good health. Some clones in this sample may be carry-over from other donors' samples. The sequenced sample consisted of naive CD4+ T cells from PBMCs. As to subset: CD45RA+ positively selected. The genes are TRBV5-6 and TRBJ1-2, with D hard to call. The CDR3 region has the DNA TGTGCCAGCAACGACCGCAGACACTCTGGCTACACCTTC. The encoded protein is CASNDRRHSGYTF.